This T cell receptor beta chain was captured by sequencing in a study of blood T cells in healthy people across ages. Points from the study as a whole: Both naive CD4+ cell counts and diversity were greater in long-lived donors than in aged donors. TCR beta diversity correlated strongly with naive T cell percentage.

As concerns this clonotype: Its antigen is not identified.

The CDR3 is made up of 16 amino acids. From germline, CDR1 is MNHEY and CDR2 SMNVEV (reference sequence). V lost 5 bases, J lost 7 bases, and 7 bases stayed unmatched. Peripheral blood, ten milliliters per donor, was collected. PCR was performed a second time for about 7 to 11 cycles using a sample-barcoded 5' primer and a J-beta primer mix. Via MiXCR, TCRdb re-called the 5' RACE reads, giving one row per CDR3 protein. The data show roughly 1,800,000 distinct CDR3 sequences, around half seen once. Sequencing input: blood. The TCR comes from a woman aged 40-49 years in good health. The V call is TRBV27, the J call TRBJ2-1, with 14 bases that match TRBD2. CDR3 sequence reads: CASSNRLAGGLNEQFF. As DNA, the CDR3 is TGTGCCAGCAGTAACCGACTAGCGGGGGGGCTTAATGAGCAGTTCTTC.